A selection of T cell receptor beta chains follows, all from one sample in a study of blood T cell repertoires in COVID-19. Some clones are missing from TCRdb's copy, which holds only in-frame ones; the method was immunoSEQ multiplex PCR. The sample has 160,000 or so clones; 75% to 90% are singletons. Sequencing input: peripheral blood. Source of these receptors: a woman aged 40 to 50 with acute or convalescent COVID-19. Both conserved end residues are part of each CDR3. D genes are given only for firm matches. Expanded clones are given a class, and other clones once, few, many or no size at all.

clone_size: -; v_call: TRBV9; d_call: TRBD1; j_call: TRBJ1-2; cdr3_nt: TGTGCCAGCAGCGCCACAGTCTCGACTAGACCGGGACAGGGGGCTTATGGCTACACCTTC; cdr3_aa: CASSATVSTRPGQGAYGYTF
clone_size: -; v_call: TRBV19; d_call: TRBD1; j_call: TRBJ2-2; cdr3_nt: TGTGCCAGTAGCCAGGACAGGGGAGGAGGGGAGCTGTTTTTT; cdr3_aa: CASSQDRGGGELFF
clone_size: -; v_call: TRBV7-9; d_call: TRBD1; j_call: TRBJ2-7; cdr3_nt: TGTGCCAGCAGCCAAAAGGGGGCCGCCTACGAGCAGTACTTC; cdr3_aa: CASSQKGAAYEQYF
clone_size: -; v_call: TRBV24-1; d_call: -; j_call: TRBJ2-7; cdr3_nt: TGTGCCACCAGTGAGACAGGATACGAGCAGTACTTC; cdr3_aa: CATSETGYEQYF
clone_size: few; v_call: TRBV5-4; d_call: -; j_call: TRBJ2-3; cdr3_nt: TGTGCCAGCAGCTTTACTAAGTTGGCGGGGTCAGATACGCAGTATTTT; cdr3_aa: CASSFTKLAGSDTQYF
clone_size: -; v_call: TRBV4-1; d_call: TRBD1; j_call: TRBJ2-1; cdr3_nt: TGCGCCAGCAGCCAAGATCAGGGACAGGGGGTGGGGAATGAGCAGTTCTTC; cdr3_aa: CASSQDQGQGVGNEQFF
clone_size: -; v_call: TRBV5-1; d_call: TRBD2; j_call: TRBJ2-2; cdr3_nt: TGCGCCAGCAGACTAGCGGGGGCAGACACCGGGGAGCTGTTTTTT; cdr3_aa: CASRLAGADTGELFF
clone_size: -; v_call: TRBV11-3; d_call: TRBD2; j_call: TRBJ2-3; cdr3_nt: TGTGCCAGCAGCTTACTAGTGACCGGGACTAGCGATACGCAGTATTTT; cdr3_aa: CASSLLVTGTSDTQYF
clone_size: few; v_call: TRBV29-1; d_call: TRBD1; j_call: TRBJ1-1; cdr3_nt: TGCAGCGCCCCGACAGGGAGGAACACTGAAGCTTTCTTT; cdr3_aa: CSAPTGRNTEAFF
clone_size: -; v_call: TRBV24-1; d_call: TRBD2; j_call: TRBJ2-7; cdr3_nt: TGTGCCACCAGTGACCCGGGACTAGCGGGAGCGGGGGAGCAGTACTTC; cdr3_aa: CATSDPGLAGAGEQYF
clone_size: -; v_call: TRBV15; d_call: TRBD1; j_call: TRBJ1-4; cdr3_nt: TGTGCCACCAGCAGTACAGGGGCCTATAATGAAAAACTGTTTTTT; cdr3_aa: CATSSTGAYNEKLFF
clone_size: -; v_call: TRBV4-1; d_call: TRBD1; j_call: TRBJ1-3; cdr3_nt: TGCGCCAGCAGCCAACCTACAGGGGGCCGACACACCATATATTTT; cdr3_aa: CASSQPTGGRHTIYF
clone_size: -; v_call: TRBV7-9; d_call: -; j_call: TRBJ1-1; cdr3_nt: TGTGCCAGCAGCTTTATTAACACTGAAGCTTTCTTT; cdr3_aa: CASSFINTEAFF
clone_size: -; v_call: TRBV28; d_call: -; j_call: TRBJ2-3; cdr3_nt: TGTGCCAGCAGTTTCGGACCTGATGGGGGGTTGCCCCACACAGATACGCAGTATTTT; cdr3_aa: CASSFGPDGGLPHTDTQYF
clone_size: -; v_call: TRBV7-2; d_call: TRBD2; j_call: TRBJ2-7; cdr3_nt: TGTGCCAGCAGCTTAATGGCTAGCGGGGGGTGGAGCGAGCAGTACTTC; cdr3_aa: CASSLMASGGWSEQYF
clone_size: -; v_call: TRBV24-1; d_call: -; j_call: TRBJ2-5; cdr3_nt: TGTGCCACCAGTGATCCCGGGATTCATCGAGAGACCCAGTACTTC; cdr3_aa: CATSDPGIHRETQYF
clone_size: -; v_call: TRBV7-9; d_call: -; j_call: TRBJ1-1; cdr3_nt: TGTGCCAGCAGCTTACAGGGTAGCACTGAAGCTTTCTTT; cdr3_aa: CASSLQGSTEAFF
clone_size: -; v_call: TRBV27; d_call: TRBD1; j_call: TRBJ1-2; cdr3_nt: TGTGCCAGCTGGGACAGTCTACGGGGCTACACCTTC; cdr3_aa: CASWDSLRGYTF
clone_size: -; v_call: TRBV19; d_call: -; j_call: TRBJ1-2; cdr3_nt: TGTGCCAGTAGTTTCCCGGGACAATTACTTTATGGCTACACCTTC; cdr3_aa: CASSFPGQLLYGYTF
clone_size: once; v_call: TRBV5-1; d_call: TRBD2; j_call: TRBJ2-3; cdr3_nt: TGCGCCAGCACCCGACTAGCTTCCCCCGGCCCAGATACGCAGTATTTT; cdr3_aa: CASTRLASPGPDTQYF
clone_size: -; v_call: TRBV7-9; d_call: TRBD1; j_call: TRBJ2-1; cdr3_nt: TGTGCCAGCAGCTTAGATGGGACAGGGAACAATGAGCAGTTCTTC; cdr3_aa: CASSLDGTGNNEQFF
clone_size: -; v_call: TRBV3-1/TRBV3-2; d_call: TRBD1; j_call: TRBJ2-7; cdr3_nt: TGTGCCAGCAGCCAATTTTTGATTCGTGGGACAGGGGTTTACTTC; cdr3_aa: CASSQFLIRGTGVYF
clone_size: -; v_call: TRBV2; d_call: -; j_call: TRBJ1-1; cdr3_nt: TGTGCCAGCAGTGCTGTGGGGGCGAACACTGAAGCTTTCTTT; cdr3_aa: CASSAVGANTEAFF
clone_size: -; v_call: TRBV11-2; d_call: TRBD1; j_call: TRBJ2-1; cdr3_nt: TGTGCCAGCAGCTTCCGGGACAGGTACAATGAGCAGTTCTTC; cdr3_aa: CASSFRDRYNEQFF
clone_size: -; v_call: TRBV6-2/TRBV6-3; d_call: -; j_call: TRBJ1-6; cdr3_nt: TGTGCCAGCAGTTACGATCAGGCCTATAATTCACCCCTCCACTTT; cdr3_aa: CASSYDQAYNSPLHF
clone_size: -; v_call: TRBV5-1; d_call: -; j_call: TRBJ2-3; cdr3_nt: TGCGCCAGCAGCTTGGGGGGCTCTACTCCGGATACGCAGTATTTT; cdr3_aa: CASSLGGSTPDTQYF
clone_size: -; v_call: TRBV5-1; d_call: TRBD2; j_call: TRBJ2-1; cdr3_nt: TGCGCCAGCAGCTTATCAGCGGGAGATTCCTACAATGAGCAGTTCTTC; cdr3_aa: CASSLSAGDSYNEQFF
clone_size: -; v_call: TRBV28; d_call: TRBD1; j_call: TRBJ2-1; cdr3_nt: TGTGCCAGCAGCCGCACCGGGACAGGGTATTCGGGCCGATCCGTAGAGCAGTTCTTC; cdr3_aa: CASSRTGTGYSGRSVEQFF
clone_size: -; v_call: TRBV12-5; d_call: -; j_call: TRBJ1-2; cdr3_nt: TGTGCTAGTGGTTTGCGGGGGGCCTATGGCTACACCTTC; cdr3_aa: CASGLRGAYGYTF
clone_size: -; v_call: TRBV27; d_call: TRBD1; j_call: TRBJ1-2; cdr3_nt: TGTGCCAGCAGTTTATATGGGACAGGGGGCGTTTATGGCTACACCTTC; cdr3_aa: CASSLYGTGGVYGYTF
clone_size: -; v_call: TRBV5-5; d_call: TRBD1; j_call: TRBJ1-5; cdr3_nt: TGTGCCAGCAGCCTCCGGGACAGGGGTCAGCCCCAGCATTTT; cdr3_aa: CASSLRDRGQPQHF
clone_size: -; v_call: TRBV29-1; d_call: TRBD2; j_call: TRBJ2-1; cdr3_nt: TGCAGCGTTGAAAATACGGGGGGCAATGAGCAGTTCTTC; cdr3_aa: CSVENTGGNEQFF
clone_size: -; v_call: TRBV5-1; d_call: TRBD1; j_call: TRBJ2-7; cdr3_nt: TGCGCCAGCAGCCCCCGACAGGGAACCTACTACGAGCAGTACTTC; cdr3_aa: CASSPRQGTYYEQYF
clone_size: -; v_call: TRBV28; d_call: TRBD1; j_call: TRBJ1-5; cdr3_nt: TGTGCCAGCAGTTTAGGGACAGGGGGCACCAGGCAGCCCCAGCATTTT; cdr3_aa: CASSLGTGGTRQPQHF
clone_size: -; v_call: TRBV6-5; d_call: TRBD2; j_call: TRBJ2-1; cdr3_nt: TGTGCCAGCAGTTCTCAGACTAGCGGGAGTTACAATGAGCAGTTCTTC; cdr3_aa: CASSSQTSGSYNEQFF